The 31 T cell receptor beta chains below all came from one sample that was sequenced in a study of cytomegalovirus exposure and HLA in healthy donors. PCR used 60 Vbeta primers and 13 Jbeta primers. The assay was immunoSEQ multiplex PCR, and TCRdb's table has in-frame clones only and misses some. The sample records over 150,000 clones, roughly 65% being singletons. Material: PBMCs. These receptors originate from a woman aged 18-35 years in good health and CMV-seropositive.

This chain connects TRBV27 to TRBJ2-7, with 10 bases aligning to TRBD1. Germline CDR1 is MNHEY and CDR2 is SMNVEV (reference sequence). The trim removed 3 bases at V and 3 bases at J, leaving 2 bases unmatched. The CDR3 totals 14 residues. CDR3 DNA sequence: TGTGCCAGCAGTTTGACAGGGGGCTTCTACGAGCAGTACTTC. Translating gives CASSLTGGFYEQYF.

This clone appeared a few times. The chain combines TRBV19 with TRBJ2-1; the match to TRBD2 covers 8 bases. The V and J ends lost 2 bases and 3 bases, in that order; junction bases with no gene match: 6. CDR3 length equals 16 residues. Germline assignment: CDR1 LNHDA and CDR2 SQIVND (reference sequence). CDR3 DNA sequence: TGTGCCAGTAGTATATGGGACGGGGGGGGCTACAATGAGCAGTTCTTC. It translates to CASSIWDGGGYNEQFF.

The chain employs TRBV2 and TRBJ2-7; 14 positions agree with TRBD2. With V trimmed by 5 bases and J by 7 bases, 10 bases remained unmatched. Germline V lookup: CDR1 SNHLY, CDR2 FYNNEI. This CDR3 region has 16 residues. The DNA of the CDR3 is TGTGCCAGCAGTAGACTAGCGGGAGGGCCCTCGAATGAGCAGTACTTC. It translates to CASSRLAGGPSNEQYF.

The chain carries TRBV5-4 and TRBJ2-7, with 9 bases matching TRBD2. V was clipped by 0 bases and J by 2 bases; unmatched bases: 3. The CDR3 is 15 amino acids. Germline CDR1 is SGHNT and CDR2 is YYREEE (reference sequence). The CDR3 nucleotides are TGTGCCAGCAGCTTGGTGACTAGCGGACCCTACGAGCAGTACTTC. Translation: CASSLVTSGPYEQYF.

The chain has TRBV5-1 and TRBJ2-7; 11 bases match TRBD1. Looked up from germline, CDR1 is SGHRS and CDR2 is YFSETQ. With V trimmed by 7 bases and J by 1 base, 4 bases remained unmatched. The CDR3 is 14 amino acids. This CDR3 is CASGDRGLSYEQYF. As DNA, the CDR3 is TGCGCCAGCGGGGACAGGGGGTTGTCCTACGAGCAGTACTTC.

The rearrangement uses TRBV30 and TRBJ2-7; TRBD1 might be the D (6 bases). CDR1 GTSNPN and CDR2 SVGIG come from the germline V gene (reference sequence). The CDR3 extends over 15 amino acids. The germline V and J ends were trimmed by 0 bases and 2 bases, with 14 bases remaining between them. DNA for the CDR3: TGTGCCTGGAGTGTACAATTGGGGGCGCCCTACGAGCAGTACTTC. This encodes CAWSVQLGAPYEQYF.

The CDR3 sequence is CASSPSSGGYGYTF. For the CDR3, the DNA is TGTGCCAGCAGCCCCAGTAGCGGGGGCTATGGCTACACCTTC. The J gene is TRBJ1-2, the V gene TRBV7-2, with a weak D call TRBD1 (5 bases). The CDR3 sequence is 14 residues long. V gave up 5 bases and J gave up 4 bases, with 14 bases separating them. CDR1 is SGHTA, CDR2 FQGNSA, per germline. The whole variable domain, remainder taken from reference TRBV7-2 and TRBJ1-2, is GAGVSQSPSNKVTEKGKDVELRCDPISGHTALYWYRQSLGQGLEFLIYFQGNSAPDKSGLPSDRFSAERTGGSVSTLTIQRTQQEDSAVYLCASSPSSGGYGYTFGSGTRLTVV.

To note about this clone: Germline and junction disagree at one end, which may indicate a read error. The chain has TRBV18 and TRBJ2-3, with D possibly called TRBD1 or TRBD2 (5 bases each). Germline loops: CDR1 KGHSH, CDR2 LQKENI. The CDR3 spans 14 residues. The CDR3 DNA reads TGTGCCAGCTCCCCACGGGGCAAAACAGATACGCAGTATTTT. It encodes CASSPRGKTDTQYF.

The CDR3 protein is CASSESVAEVYEQYF. The CDR3 DNA reads as TGTGCCAGCAGTGAATCTGTCGCGGAGGTATACGAGCAGTACTTC. V gene TRBV2 combines with J gene TRBJ2-7; D is possibly TRBD2 (5 bases). This CDR3 contains 15 residues. V was cut by 2 bases and J by 4 bases, with 15 bases left in between. CDR1 and CDR2 (germline): SNHLY, FYNNEI.

The genes are TRBV4-3 and TRBJ1-1; no clear D. Trimming took off 0 bases at V and 5 bases at J, with 19 bases between the two ends. In germline, CDR1 is LGHNA, CDR2 YSLEER. The CDR3 sequence is 17 residues long. The CDR3 here is CASSQDPQVPYRTEAFF. Here the CDR3 DNA reads TGCGCCAGCAGCCAAGATCCGCAGGTCCCGTATCGTACTGAAGCTTTCTTT.

V gene TRBV6-1 combines with J gene TRBJ1-3; possible D gene TRBD1, 5 bases. There are 12 residues in the CDR3. Trimming shortened V by 6 bases and J by 3 bases, and 6 bases separated the two germline ends. Germline assignment: CDR1 MNHNS and CDR2 SASEGT. CDR3 bases: TGTGCCAGCAGGGACAATGGAAACACCATATATTTT. Protein: CASRDNGNTIYF.

The gene calls are TRBV6-5 and TRBJ1-2; 7 bases map to TRBD1. With 0 bases clipped from V and 2 bases from J, the junction kept 3 bases outside the gene matches. The germline CDR1 and CDR2 sequences are MNHEY and SVGAGI. This CDR3 has 15 amino acids. CDR3 sequence reads: CASSYSMTGNYGYTF. For the CDR3, the DNA is TGTGCCAGCAGTTACTCTATGACAGGGAACTATGGCTACACCTTC.

The chain employs TRBV6-5 and TRBJ1-5; 7 nucleotides align to TRBD1. The trim removed 5 bases at V and 7 bases at J, leaving 8 bases unmatched. Germline V lookup: CDR1 MNHEY, CDR2 SVGAGI. The CDR3 runs to 14 residues. This chain's CDR3 is CASSRDRVMQPQHF. The CDR3 region has the DNA TGTGCCAGCAGTAGAGACAGGGTGATGCAGCCCCAGCATTTT.

V is TRBV5-1 and J is TRBJ2-1, with 14 bases that match TRBD2. CDR1 is SGHRS and CDR2 is YFSETQ in the germline V gene. V lost 0 bases and J lost 10; bases outside the gene matches: 3. The CDR3 spans 15 residues. The chain's CDR3 is CASSLGGLAGDEQFF. The CDR3 DNA sequence: TGCGCCAGCAGCTTGGGGGGACTAGCGGGAGACGAGCAGTTCTTC.

This chain joins TRBV7-2 and TRBJ1-2; D gene ambiguous. CDR1 is SGHTA, CDR2 FQGNSA, per germline. This CDR3 region has 15 residues. V dropped 2 bases and J dropped 4 bases, with 14 bases sitting between them. CDR3 nucleotides: TGTGCCAGCAGCTTACCCCCCGGGGATATCTATGGCTACACCTTC. Its translation is CASSLPPGDIYGYTF.

The chain couples TRBV30 to TRBJ1-1; 8 nucleotides align to TRBD1. Germline V CDR1 and CDR2: GTSNPN, SVGIG (reference sequence). The CDR3 has 13 amino acids. With 2 bases clipped from V and 8 bases from J, the junction kept 7 bases outside the gene matches. CDR3: CAWSPLDRAEAFF. As DNA, the CDR3 is TGTGCCTGGAGTCCATTGGACAGGGCGGAAGCTTTCTTT.

The chain recombines TRBV5-1 with TRBJ2-7; 12 nucleotides line up with TRBD2. The CDR3 is made up of 14 amino acids. The germline V gene encodes CDR1 SGHRS and CDR2 YFSETQ. V lost 6 bases and J lost 6; bases outside the gene matches: 7. CDR3 nucleotide sequence: TGCGCCAGCACCCGGACTAGCGGGATCTCCGAGCAGTACTTC. Translation gives CASTRTSGISEQYF. Full variable domain (missing parts from reference TRBV5-1 and TRBJ2-7): KAGVTQTPRYLIKTRGQQVTLSCSPISGHRSVSWYQQTPGQGLQFLFEYFSETQRNKGNFPGRFSGRQFSNSRSEMNVSTLELGDSALYLCASTRTSGISEQYFGPGTRLTVT.

The chain joins TRBV12-5 to TRBJ1-2, with a weak D call TRBD1 (6 bases). The CDR3 length is 13 residues. The V and J ends lost 2 bases and 8 bases respectively, with 12 bases between them. Germline CDR1 reads LGHNT; CDR2 reads FRNRAP. The CDR3 nucleotides are TGTGCTAGTGGTTTGCACCAGGGGCACGGCTACACCTTC. Its protein is CASGLHQGHGYTF.

CDR3 in DNA: TGCGCCAGCAGCTTGCGGGGGGGGAACACTGAAGCTTTCTTT. Its translation: CASSLRGGNTEAFF. This chain joins TRBV5-1 and TRBJ1-1, with TRBD1 as a possible D gene (5 bases). V was pared by 1 base and J by 1 base, with 8 bases between. The germline V gene encodes CDR1 SGHRS and CDR2 YFSETQ. The CDR3 has 14 residues. Filled out from reference TRBV5-1 and TRBJ1-1, the complete variable domain reads KAGVTQTPRYLIKTRGQQVTLSCSPISGHRSVSWYQQTPGQGLQFLFEYFSETQRNKGNFPGRFSGRQFSNSRSEMNVSTLELGDSALYLCASSLRGGNTEAFFGQGTRLTVV.

The rearrangement joins TRBV4-1 to TRBJ1-6; D may be TRBD1 (5 bases). Between the trimmed V and J ends, which lost 4 bases and 6 bases, there was a span of 19 bases. The CDR3 runs to 17 residues. Germline CDR1 and CDR2: MGHRA and YSYEKL. The CDR3 spells CASSPRSIRQTNSPLHF. CDR3 coding DNA: TGCGCCAGCAGCCCCCGATCGATTCGACAGACTAATTCACCCCTCCACTTT.

The chain joins TRBV27 to TRBJ2-7; 7 nucleotides agree with TRBD2. CDR1 and CDR2 from the germline V gene are MNHEY and SMNVEV (reference sequence). Trimming cost V 11 bases and J 3 bases; bases outside gene matches: 13. The CDR3 has 14 residues. The CDR3 reads CASMKGRGFYEQYF. CDR3 in DNA: TGTGCCTCGATGAAGGGGAGGGGTTTCTACGAGCAGTACTTC.

V and J are TRBV28 and TRBJ2-1, with no clear D. The CDR3 is made up of 14 amino acids. Per the germline V gene, CDR1 is MDHEN and CDR2 is SYDVKM. The V and J ends lost 5 bases and 7 bases respectively, with 15 bases between them. CDR3 in amino acids: CASSPRSLTNEQFF. The CDR3 DNA reads TGTGCCAGCAGTCCTCGGAGCCTCACTAATGAGCAGTTCTTC.

The V gene is TRBV5-1, the J gene TRBJ1-4; D perhaps matches TRBD1 (6 bases). The V end was cut by 3 bases, the J end by 4 bases, with 10 bases between. CDR3 length: 14 residues. Germline V gene lookup returns CDR1 SGHRS and CDR2 YFSETQ. This CDR3 is CASSSDSNNEKLFF. Written as DNA, the CDR3 is TGCGCCAGCAGCTCGGACAGCAATAATGAAAAACTGTTTTTT.

This clone was observed a single time. J is TRBJ1-3 and V is TRBV2; 7 nucleotides match TRBD1. The CDR3 extends over 15 amino acids. J was trimmed by 1 base and V by 9 bases; bases with no gene match: 9. In germline, CDR1 is SNHLY, CDR2 FYNNEI. CDR3 bases: TGTGCCAGGGCATCGAAACAGGGGTCTGGAAACACCATATATTTT. Translated: CARASKQGSGNTIYF.

This clone was seen a few times. V usage is TRBV27 and J usage is TRBJ2-2; 9 nucleotides agree with TRBD2. This CDR3 is built from 16 residues. Germline trimming cut 3 bases from V and 5 bases from J; bases unmatched to any gene: 7. CDR1 and CDR2 from the germline V gene are MNHEY and SMNVEV (reference sequence). Here the CDR3 DNA reads TGTGCCAGCAGTTTCTCAGCGGGAGGAGTTACCGGGGAGCTGTTTTTT. Amino acid sequence: CASSFSAGGVTGELFF.

This rearrangement joins TRBV4-2 to TRBJ2-7; the D gene is possibly TRBD1 (5 bases). The CDR3 runs to 16 residues. Between the trimmed V and J ends, which lost 0 bases and 3 bases, there was a span of 15 bases. Germline CDR1 and CDR2: LGHNA and YNFKEQ. CDR3 residues: CASSQDVLTGDYEQYF. Here the CDR3 DNA reads TGTGCCAGCAGCCAAGACGTATTAACAGGAGACTACGAGCAGTACTTC.

The chain links TRBV14 to TRBJ2-7; 8 nucleotides match TRBD1. CDR1 and CDR2 from the germline V gene are SGHDN and FVKESK. This CDR3 has 15 amino acids. V gave up 3 bases and J gave up 4 bases; unmatched junction bases: 8. For the CDR3, the DNA is TGTGCCAGCAGCCACCTGGGGACAGGCTCATACGAGCAGTACTTC. It codes for CASSHLGTGSYEQYF. The full variable domain, in which reference TRBV14 and TRBJ2-7 provide the parts outside the CDR3, is EAGVTQFPSHSVIEKGQTVTLRCDPISGHDNLYWYRRVMGKEIKFLLHFVKESKQDESGMPNNRFLAERTGGTYSTLKVQPAELEDSGVYFCASSHLGTGSYEQYFGPGTRLTVT.

The V call is TRBV6-5, the J call TRBJ2-7; 10 bases line up with TRBD2. In germline, CDR1 is MNHEY, CDR2 SVGAGI. CDR3 length: 14 residues. V lost 2 bases and J lost 2; bases outside the gene matches: 0. In DNA, the CDR3 is TGTGCCAGCAGTTACACTAGCGGGACCTACGAGCAGTACTTC. It codes for CASSYTSGTYEQYF.

This clone has more than one count but fewer than ten. The chain employs TRBV29-1 and TRBJ2-1; no clear D gene. This CDR3 has 12 amino acids. The V end was cut by 5 bases, the J end by 7 bases, with 12 bases between. Germline CDR1 reads SQVTM; CDR2 reads ANQGSEA. The CDR3 protein is CSVSPDSNEQFF. CDR3 coding DNA: TGCAGCGTTAGCCCTGACTCTAATGAGCAGTTCTTC.

V and J are TRBV29-1 and TRBJ2-5; 7 positions agree with TRBD1. The end of the DNA fits TRBJ2-7 better, so the J call may be wrong. The germline CDR1 and CDR2 sequences are SQVTM and ANQGSEA. The CDR3 spans 11 residues. The CDR3 protein is CSAATGHEQYF. CDR3 bases: TGCAGCGCCGCGACAGGGCACGAGCAGTACTTC.

The V gene is TRBV9, the J gene TRBJ1-1, with TRBD1 matching over 10 bases. The CDR3 runs 15 residues. V trimming: 4 bases; J trimming: 4 bases; junction bases outside the gene matches: 7. Germline-derived CDR1 and CDR2 are SGDLS and YYNGEE. The CDR3: CASSSQTGGLTEAFF. The CDR3 DNA sequence: TGTGCCAGCAGCTCACAGACAGGGGGCCTCACTGAAGCTTTCTTT.